The source of this T cell receptor (beta chain) is a study of blood T cell repertoires in COVID-19. The CDR3 length is 12 residues. Trimming removed 7 bases at V and 7 bases at J, with 13 bases between. Germline CDR1 SNHLY, CDR2 FYNNEI. The table came from immunoSEQ multiplex PCR; TCRdb's copy has only in-frame clones and leaves some out. The data hold approximately 260,000 clones, with roughly 88% observed a single time. The J gene is TRBJ2-5, the V gene TRBV2, with D hard to call. The receptor comes from a woman in her 70s with COVID-19, enrolled during active disease. Sequencing input: peripheral blood. The DNA for the CDR3 is TGTGCCAGCACGGAGTATGAAGGGACCCAGTACTTC. Amino acids: CASTEYEGTQYF.